Below are 26 T cell receptor beta chains sequenced from a single sample in a study of CD8 T cells in ankylosing spondylitis. Each CDR3 protein is one row after TCRdb ran MiXCR on the 5' RACE reads. The data hold 200,000 to 250,000 distinct CDR3 sequences, with over 30% observed a single time. The material sequenced was blood, either unsorted or a sorted T cell fraction (not recorded which). These receptors were taken from a male donor with ankylosing spondylitis or in good health (not recorded which).

This clonotype was counted a single time. The rearrangement joins TRBV12-3 or TRBV12-4 to TRBJ2-5; TRBD2 aligns across 9 bases. This CDR3 is built from 15 residues. V lost 5 bases, J lost 6 bases, and 10 bases stayed unmatched. Here the CDR3 reads CASSPGTSIEKTQYF. The DNA for the CDR3 is TGTGCCAGCAGTCCCGGGACTAGCATTGAGAAGACCCAGTACTTC.

In its sample, this clonotype was seen a few times. The chain joins TRBV10-3 to TRBJ2-3, with D perhaps TRBD1 (5 bases). Trimming cost V 6 bases and J 3 bases, with 13 bases left between them. There are 14 residues in the CDR3. Germline assignment: CDR1 ENHRY and CDR2 SYGVKD. DNA of the CDR3: TGTGCCATCAGGGGGCCCAGCCCGACAGATACGCAGTATTTT. It yields the protein CAIRGPSPTDTQYF.

J is TRBJ2-1 and V is TRBV2, with a tentative D call TRBD2 (7 bases). Germline CDR1 and CDR2: SNHLY and FYNNEI. Between the trimmed V and J ends, which lost 7 bases and 2 bases, there was a span of 18 bases. The CDR3 is 16 residues long. CDR3 amino acids: CASKGGDARAYNEQFF. The CDR3 nucleotides read TGTGCCAGCAAGGGGGGGGACGCCAGGGCCTACAATGAGCAGTTCTTC. Together with reference TRBV2 and TRBJ2-1, the CDR3 gives the full variable domain: EPEVTQTPSHQVTQMGQEVILRCVPISNHLYFYWYRQILGQKVEFLVSFYNNEISEKSEIFDDQFSVERPDGSNFTLKIRSTKLEDSAMYFCASKGGDARAYNEQFFGPGTRLTVL.

The J gene is TRBJ2-1, the V gene TRBV5-1; D gene ambiguous. Germline V lookup: CDR1 SGHRS, CDR2 YFSETQ. The CDR3 length is 14 residues. The ends were cut back, 4 bases at V and 7 bases at J, with 15 bases in the middle. The CDR3 loop is CASSISSVPNEQFF. CDR3 DNA: TGCGCCAGCAGCATTTCGAGCGTCCCAAATGAGCAGTTCTTC. The variable domain in full, with the rest retrieved from reference TRBV5-1 and TRBJ2-1, is KAGVTQTPRYLIKTRGQQVTLSCSPISGHRSVSWYQQTPGQGLQFLFEYFSETQRNKGNFPGRFSGRQFSNSRSEMNVSTLELGDSALYLCASSISSVPNEQFFGPGTRLTVL.

This clonotype was counted a few times. CDR3 sequence (DNA): TGCAGTGCTACCACGCTATTGTCCTACGAGCAGTACTTC. Translation: CSATTLLSYEQYF. V and J are TRBV20-1 and TRBJ2-7; D remains unclear. This CDR3 has 13 residues. Trimming stripped 4 bases from V and 1 base from J, with 11 bases between. CDR1 is DFQATT and CDR2 is SNEGSKA in the germline V gene (reference sequence).

The chain uses TRBV5-1 and TRBJ1-3; D remains ambiguous. V was clipped by 0 bases and J by 0 bases, with 13 bases between them. CDR1 and CDR2 from the germline V gene are SGHRS and YFSETQ. CDR3 length: 17 residues. Written as DNA, the CDR3 is TGCGCCAGCAGCTTGGAAGGCGCAGGCCGCTCTGGAAACACCATATATTTT. As protein: CASSLEGAGRSGNTIYF.

The chain recombines TRBV6-1 with TRBJ2-7; D remains ambiguous. The CDR3 sequence is 15 residues long. Germline V gene sequence: CDR1 MNHNS, CDR2 SASEGT. Trimming took 7 bases from V and 1 from J, leaving 17 bases between them. The CDR3 reads CASTPQTRLSYEQYF. As DNA, the CDR3 is TGTGCCAGCACGCCCCAGACCCGTCTATCCTACGAGCAGTACTTC.

The chain uses TRBV7-2 and TRBJ1-5; D gene unclear. Germline V gives CDR1 SGHTA, CDR2 FQGNSA. This CDR3 is built from 13 residues. V lost 0 bases and J lost 7, with 7 bases in between. CDR3 region: CASSLAPQQPQHF. The CDR3 DNA sequence: TGTGCCAGCAGCTTAGCGCCGCAACAGCCCCAGCATTTT.

This chain connects TRBV6-5 to TRBJ1-1; TRBD1 matches at 8 bases. The V gene end was trimmed by 4 bases and the J gene end by 5 bases; junction bases not matched to a gene: 6. The CDR3 runs to 14 residues. The germline gives CDR1 MNHEY, CDR2 SVGAGI. The CDR3 here is CASSSGTGGTEAFF. CDR3 DNA: TGTGCCAGCAGTTCAGGGACAGGAGGTACTGAAGCTTTCTTT.

The rearrangement links TRBV2 to TRBJ1-2, with D tentatively TRBD1 (5 bases). CDR3 length: 14 residues. V lost 5 bases, J lost 0 bases, and 10 bases lay in between. Per germline, CDR1 SNHLY and CDR2 FYNNEI. The CDR3 DNA reads as TGTGCCAGCAGTTTGGACACTTCTAACTATGGCTACACCTTC. This sequence encodes CASSLDTSNYGYTF.

The gene calls are TRBV6-5 and TRBJ1-1; D not certain. V was trimmed by 6 bases and J by 4 bases, leaving 9 bases between them. The CDR3 runs to 12 residues. The germline V gene encodes CDR1 MNHEY and CDR2 SVGAGI. This chain's CDR3 is CASRKTSTEAFF. CDR3 coding DNA: TGTGCCAGCAGGAAAACAAGCACTGAAGCTTTCTTT.

The chain couples TRBV20-1 to TRBJ1-3, with D tentatively TRBD1 (5 bases). V lost 6 bases, J lost 0 bases, and 18 bases lay in between. This CDR3 spans 16 amino acids. The germline V gene encodes CDR1 DFQATT and CDR2 SNEGSKA (reference sequence). CDR3 in amino acids: CSARGAVLPSGNTIYF. The CDR3 nucleotides read TGCAGTGCCCGAGGGGCAGTGCTGCCCTCTGGAAACACCATATATTTT.

The chain carries TRBV3-1 and TRBJ2-5, with D perhaps TRBD2 (5 bases). The length of the CDR3 is 16 residues. Trimming left V 5 bases short and J 2 bases short, with 18 bases between. In germline, CDR1 is LGHDT, CDR2 YNNKEL (reference sequence). The DNA of the CDR3 is TGTGCCAGCAGCAGACCAGGTGCGGGTCGTCAAGAGACCCAGTACTTC. This encodes CASSRPGAGRQETQYF.

This chain uses TRBV5-1 with TRBJ1-6, with 7 nucleotides matching TRBD1. The CDR3 totals 16 residues. Germline V lookup: CDR1 SGHRS, CDR2 YFSETQ. V shed 3 bases and J 7 bases; nucleotides not matched to a gene: 10. The CDR3 DNA reads TGCGCCAGCAGCTCAAACGCAGGGGGAAGAAATTCACCCCTCCACTTT. Translating it yields CASSSNAGGRNSPLHF.

This clonotype was observed a few times. The rearrangement links TRBV7-6 to TRBJ1-1; D is unclear. This CDR3 comprises 14 residues. CDR1 and CDR2 (germline): SGHVS, FNYEAQ. Trimming pared 2 bases from V and 1 base from J, leaving 8 bases between. CDR3 sequence: CASSLRESNTEAFF. The CDR3, as DNA: TGTGCCAGCAGCTTAAGGGAGTCGAACACTGAAGCTTTCTTT.

This clonotype was seen a handful of times. The chain recombines TRBV12-3 or TRBV12-4 with TRBJ2-7, with 11 bases matching TRBD1. The CDR3 extends over 15 amino acids. The trim removed 4 bases at V and 5 bases at J, leaving 7 bases unmatched. In DNA, the CDR3 is TGTGCCAGCAGTTCTGGGACAGGGGGGATCCACGAGCAGTACTTC. It encodes CASSSGTGGIHEQYF.

This clonotype was detected a few times. This sequence joins TRBV18 and TRBJ2-7, with a weak D call TRBD2 (6 bases). The CDR3 covers 19 residues. The germline V gene has CDR1 KGHSH and CDR2 LQKENI. Trimming left V 0 bases short and J 2 bases short, with 23 bases between. For the CDR3, the DNA is TGTGCCAGCTCACCACCAACGGGGGAATCCAGGAAGGCCCCCTACGAGCAGTACTTC. It codes for CASSPPTGESRKAPYEQYF.

V is TRBV20-1 and J is TRBJ2-1; D might be TRBD1 (5 bases). The CDR3 loop spans 15 amino acids. Germline CDR1 and CDR2: DFQATT and SNEGSKA (reference sequence). The ends were cut back, 0 bases at V and 7 bases at J, with 16 bases in the middle. CDR3 region: CSARDGSGSDNEQFF. The CDR3 DNA is TGCAGTGCTAGAGATGGGTCAGGGTCAGATAATGAGCAGTTCTTC.

V is TRBV12-3 or TRBV12-4 and J is TRBJ1-2, with no clear D. Trimming pared 3 bases from V and 5 bases from J, leaving 13 bases between. The CDR3 extends over 14 amino acids. CDR3 amino acids: CASSLGDGGYGYTF. DNA for the CDR3: TGTGCCAGCAGTTTGGGCGACGGAGGGTATGGCTACACCTTC.

This clonotype was detected only a few times. This sequence joins TRBV12-3 or TRBV12-4 and TRBJ1-1; TRBD1 agrees at 7 bases. The CDR3 runs 14 residues. V shed 3 bases, J shed 2 bases, and the junction held 3 bases outside the gene matches. This chain's CDR3 is CASSFSGGNTEAFF. The CDR3 nucleotides read TGTGCCAGCAGTTTTTCAGGGGGAAACACTGAAGCTTTCTTT.

This clonotype has only one observation. This chain joins TRBV6-1 and TRBJ2-5, with D perhaps TRBD1 (6 bases). CDR3 size: 14 residues. Germline CDR1 and CDR2: MNHNS and SASEGT. Trimming shortened V by 7 bases and J by 1 base, and 13 bases separated the two germline ends. The CDR3 loop is CASTIDRSQETQYF. The CDR3 DNA is TGTGCCAGCACTATAGACAGGAGCCAAGAGACCCAGTACTTC.

Many counts were recorded for this clonotype. This chain links TRBV6-1 with TRBJ2-1; possible D gene TRBD1, 6 bases. Between the trimmed V and J ends, which lost 8 bases and 10 bases, there was a span of 18 bases. CDR1 is MNHNS and CDR2 is SASEGT in the germline V gene. CDR3 size: 13 residues. The CDR3 here is CASRLGQFGEQFF. CDR3 bases: TGTGCCAGCCGATTAGGACAGTTTGGGGAGCAGTTCTTC.

This clonotype was counted a few times. The chain recombines TRBV4-2 with TRBJ2-7; TRBD2 agrees at 11 bases. The germline V gene encodes CDR1 LGHNA and CDR2 YNFKEQ. V shed 5 bases and J 4 bases; nucleotides not matched to a gene: 10. The CDR3 has 16 amino acids. CDR3 protein: CASSARLAGSSYEQYF. Written as DNA, the CDR3 is TGTGCCAGCAGCGCCCGACTAGCGGGGAGTTCTTACGAGCAGTACTTC.

The table lists this clonotype with a few counts. This sequence joins TRBV20-1 and TRBJ2-2, with TRBD1 matching 7 bases. Germline loops: CDR1 DFQATT, CDR2 SNEGSKA (reference sequence). The CDR3 consists of 15 residues. V shed 6 bases, J shed 3 bases, and the junction held 10 bases outside the gene matches. The CDR3 DNA sequence: TGCAGTGCCCCGATTCGACAGGGAGACACCGGGGAGCTGTTTTTT. The encoded protein is CSAPIRQGDTGELFF.

This clonotype was picked up a small number of times. The rearrangement uses TRBV5-1 and TRBJ2-1, with D possibly being TRBD2 (6 bases). The CDR3 runs to 16 residues. From germline, CDR1 is SGHRS and CDR2 YFSETQ. V lost 2 bases, J lost 1 base, and 13 bases lay in between. CDR3 bases: TGCGCCAGCAGCTTAAACGGGGGATTTTCCTACAATGAGCAGTTCTTC. Protein product: CASSLNGGFSYNEQFF.

The gene calls are TRBV9 and TRBJ2-3, with D uncertain. With 5 bases removed from V and 6 bases from J, the gap between germline ends came to 10 bases. The germline gives CDR1 SGDLS, CDR2 YYNGEE. The CDR3 is 12 residues long. The DNA of the CDR3 is TGTGCCAGCAGTCTAAACGAGGATACGCAGTATTTT. It codes for CASSLNEDTQYF.